The rows below give T cell receptor beta chains drawn from one sample of a study of CD8 T cells in ankylosing spondylitis. MiXCR, applied by TCRdb to the 5' RACE reads, yields one record per CDR3 protein. The repertoire holds more than 600,000 distinct CDR3 sequences, with 15% to 20% as singletons. The sample comprised blood, either unsorted or a sorted T cell fraction (not recorded which). The origin of the receptors is a male donor with ankylosing spondylitis. Both conserved end residues are part of each CDR3. Each record gives: clone size, J gene, CDR3 length, D gene, V gene, CDR3 protein, CDR3 DNA. The D gene is left open where the match is weak. Size is omitted from some rows. Given values are once, few, many or a class for expanded clones.

>NA|TRBJ2-5|15|NA|TRBV5-1
CASSLEGASKETQYF
TGCGCCAGCAGCCTGGAGGGGGCCTCGAAGGAGACCCAGTACTTC
>few|TRBJ2-5|15|TRBD1|TRBV7-9
CASRLGTGSVETQYF
TGTGCCAGCAGACTTGGGACAGGGTCGGTCGAGACCCAGTACTTC
>NA|TRBJ1-1|14|NA|TRBV5-5
CASSLASEASEAFF
TGTGCCAGCAGCTTGGCCAGCGAGGCATCTGAAGCTTTCTTT
>NA|TRBJ1-1|14|NA|TRBV12-3/TRBV12-4
CASSSGGYYTEAFF
TGTGCCAGCAGTTCCGGGGGGTACTACACTGAAGCTTTCTTT
>NA|TRBJ2-1|13|NA|TRBV11-2
CASSQSNYNEQFF
TGTGCCAGCAGCCAAAGCAACTACAATGAGCAGTTCTTC
>few|TRBJ2-1|14|NA|TRBV29-1
CSVEDDPNYNEQFF
TGCAGCGTTGAAGATGATCCAAACTACAATGAGCAGTTCTTC
>many|TRBJ1-2|14|TRBD1|TRBV12-3/TRBV12-4
CASSQTGDRRGYTF
TGTGCCAGCAGCCAAACGGGGGACAGGCGCGGCTACACCTTC
>NA|TRBJ2-3|14|TRBD1|TRBV9
CASSDGTGSNTQYF
TGTGCCAGCAGCGACGGGACAGGGTCTAATACGCAGTATTTT
>few|TRBJ1-4|15|TRBD1|TRBV4-1
CASSQDGTGDEKLFF
TGCGCCAGCAGCCAAGATGGGACAGGGGATGAAAAACTGTTTTTT
>few|TRBJ2-1|16|NA|TRBV7-2
CASRRLERLFGNEQFF
TGTGCCAGCAGGCGTCTAGAGCGCCTCTTCGGCAATGAGCAGTTCTTC
>few|TRBJ2-3|13|NA|TRBV18
CASSFDKPNTQYF
TGTGCCAGCTCATTCGACAAACCTAATACGCAGTATTTT
>NA|TRBJ2-6|16|TRBD1|TRBV5-1
CASGTGGHSGANVLTF
TGCGCCAGCGGAACAGGGGGGCACTCTGGGGCCAACGTCCTGACTTTC
>few|TRBJ2-1|16|TRBD2|TRBV20-1
CSAPIVTSGRANEQFF
TGCAGTGCCCCTATCGTGACTAGCGGGAGGGCCAATGAGCAGTTCTTC
>few|TRBJ2-3|16|TRBD2|TRBV5-1
CASSPEASGAGDTQYF
TGCGCCAGCAGCCCGGAGGCTAGCGGGGCAGGGGATACGCAGTATTTT
>few|TRBJ1-2|15|TRBD1|TRBV10-3
CAISSRGSDDYGYTF
TGTGCCATCAGTAGCAGGGGGTCGGATGACTATGGCTACACCTTC
>NA|TRBJ2-1|13|NA|TRBV29-1
CSGHLPTYNEQFF
TGCTCGGGTCACCTACCTACATACAATGAGCAGTTCTTC
>NA|TRBJ1-2|15|NA|TRBV2
CASSGRDTSNYGYTF
TGTGCCAGCAGTGGGCGGGACACTTCTAACTATGGCTACACCTTC
>NA|TRBJ1-5|17|TRBD1|TRBV14
CAKYKDRDRGRNQPQHF
TGTGCCAAATATAAAGACCGGGACAGGGGGCGTAATCAGCCCCAGCATTTT
>NA|TRBJ2-7|12|NA|TRBV28
CATRGGVLEQYF
TGTGCCACCCGGGGTGGTGTCTTGGAGCAGTACTTC
>NA|TRBJ2-3|14|NA|TRBV7-2
CASSKDSSTDTQYF
TGTGCCAGCAGCAAGGACAGTAGCACAGATACGCAGTATTTT
>few|TRBJ2-2|14|TRBD1|TRBV29-1
CSVRQGANTGELFF
TGCAGCGTCCGACAGGGGGCGAACACCGGGGAGCTGTTTTTT
>NA|TRBJ1-1|15|NA|TRBV5-4
CASSLGGAGEFEAFF
TGTGCCAGCAGCTTGGGCGGGGCAGGGGAATTCGAAGCTTTCTTT
>many|TRBJ2-1|16|NA|TRBV5-1
CASSATGPRNYNEQFF
TGCGCCAGCAGCGCCACAGGGCCCCGAAACTACAATGAGCAGTTCTTC
>few|TRBJ2-1|11|NA|TRBV5-1
CASSFDYEQFF
TGCGCCAGCAGCTTTGACTATGAGCAGTTCTTC
>NA|TRBJ2-7|12|NA|TRBV6-6
CASRTDVYEQYF
TGTGCCAGCAGAACGGACGTCTACGAGCAGTACTTC
>NA|TRBJ2-7|14|TRBD1|TRBV5-4
CASSNGQGESEQYF
TGTGCCAGCAGTAATGGACAGGGCGAATCCGAGCAGTACTTC
>NA|TRBJ2-3|15|NA|TRBV7-9
CASSHGLLDTDTQYF
TGTGCCAGCAGCCACGGCCTCCTAGACACAGATACGCAGTATTTT
>few|TRBJ2-1|14|NA|TRBV12-5
CASGTGTWGNEQFF
TGTGCTAGTGGTACCGGGACTTGGGGCAATGAGCAGTTCTTC
>NA|TRBJ2-1|14|NA|TRBV5-1
CASSLLPQEGEQFF
TGCGCCAGCAGCTTGCTCCCCCAGGAGGGTGAGCAGTTCTTC
>NA|TRBJ2-7|17|TRBD2|TRBV20-1
CSATRGPTSGAVGEQYF
TGCAGTGCAACCAGAGGCCCCACTAGCGGAGCGGTTGGCGAGCAGTACTTC
>many|TRBJ2-7|15|TRBD2|TRBV12-3/TRBV12-4
CASSRTSGGNYEQYF
TGTGCCAGCAGCAGAACTAGCGGGGGTAACTACGAGCAGTACTTC
>few|TRBJ2-3|20|TRBD2|TRBV6-2/TRBV6-3
CASIKLPGTSGSTSTDTQYF
TGTGCCAGCATAAAACTACCCGGGACTAGCGGGAGTACGTCGACAGATACGCAGTATTTT
>NA|TRBJ2-7|16|NA|TRBV6-5
CASSYSPGPSSYEQYF
TGTGCCAGCAGTTACTCTCCCGGACCTAGCTCCTACGAGCAGTACTTC
>few|TRBJ2-7|15|NA|TRBV7-8
CASSNPGTRPYEQYF
TGTGCCAGCAGCAATCCCGGGACCCGCCCTTACGAGCAGTACTTC
>many|TRBJ1-6|16|TRBD1|TRBV10-3
CAISDGGQGWNSPLHF
TGTGCCATCAGTGACGGGGGACAGGGTTGGAATTCACCCCTCCACTTT
>NA|TRBJ1-5|18|NA|TRBV19
CASSIDRDTRYSNQPQHF
TGTGCCAGTAGTATAGACCGGGACACCCGTTATAGCAATCAGCCCCAGCATTTT
>NA|TRBJ2-1|15|NA|TRBV6-1
CASSAGPQAVSEQFF
TGTGCCAGCAGCGCCGGGCCTCAGGCCGTGAGTGAGCAGTTCTTC
>NA|TRBJ2-5|15|TRBD1|TRBV10-3
CAISEHPGGRETQYF
TGTGCCATCAGCGAGCACCCAGGGGGCCGGGAGACCCAGTACTTC
>many|TRBJ2-3|13|NA|TRBV12-3/TRBV12-4
CASKPANTDTQYF
TGTGCCAGCAAACCAGCAAACACAGATACGCAGTATTTT
>NA|TRBJ1-5|15|NA|TRBV7-8
CASSLYGQENQPQHF
TGTGCCAGCAGCTTATACGGGCAGGAAAATCAGCCCCAGCATTTT
>few|TRBJ2-7|13|NA|TRBV6-1
CASTRINSYEQYF
TGTGCCAGCACCCGTATAAACTCCTACGAGCAGTACTTC
>NA|TRBJ2-2|15|NA|TRBV12-3/TRBV12-4
CASSLIRGHTGELFF
TGTGCCAGCAGTTTAATTCGGGGTCACACCGGGGAGCTGTTTTTT
>few|TRBJ1-5|15|NA|TRBV20-1
CSARDREKGNQPQHF
TGCAGTGCTAGAGATCGAGAAAAGGGCAATCAGCCCCAGCATTTT
>NA|TRBJ2-7|17|TRBD2|TRBV12-3/TRBV12-4
CASSLVRPGLADHEQYF
TGTGCCAGCAGTTTAGTACGTCCCGGACTAGCGGACCACGAGCAGTACTTC
>NA|TRBJ2-7|15|TRBD1|TRBV2
CASRNPGTGGYEQYF
TGTGCCAGCAGAAATCCCGGGACAGGGGGTTACGAGCAGTACTTC
>NA|TRBJ2-1|12|TRBD1|TRBV7-9
CASSSGTGEQFF
TGTGCCAGCAGCTCCGGGACAGGGGAGCAGTTCTTC
>NA|TRBJ2-7|17|TRBD1|TRBV28
CASSLDRGLLFSYEQYF
TGTGCCAGCAGCTTGGATAGGGGGCTCCTCTTTTCCTACGAGCAGTACTTC
>NA|TRBJ1-2|14|NA|TRBV12-3/TRBV12-4
CASSLGGFDYGYTF
TGTGCCAGCAGCCTTGGGGGGTTCGACTATGGCTACACCTTC
>once|TRBJ2-3|13|NA|TRBV21-1
CASSAGGADTQYF
TGTGCCAGCAGCGCGGGCGGCGCAGATACGCAGTATTTT
>few|TRBJ1-1|14|TRBD1|TRBV7-9
CASSPQGVRTEAFF
TGTGCCAGCAGCCCCCAGGGGGTCAGAACTGAAGCTTTCTTT
>many|TRBJ2-1|16|TRBD2|TRBV29-1
CSVEDSWLAGVNEQFF
TGCAGCGTTGAAGATAGTTGGCTAGCGGGAGTCAATGAGCAGTTCTTC
>few|TRBJ1-4|15|NA|TRBV5-1
CASSLAGGDNEKLFF
TGCGCCAGCAGCTTGGCTGGAGGAGATAATGAAAAACTGTTTTTT
>NA|TRBJ2-7|14|NA|TRBV7-9
CASSPDRISYEQYF
TGTGCCAGCAGCCCAGACAGGATCTCCTACGAGCAGTACTTC
>NA|TRBJ2-1|15|TRBD2|TRBV5-1
CASSGGGTSGNEQFF
TGCGCCAGCAGCGGCGGCGGGACTAGCGGCAATGAGCAGTTCTTC
>NA|TRBJ1-2|11|NA|TRBV29-1
CSAKRGDGYTF
TGCAGCGCCAAAAGGGGGGATGGCTACACCTTC
>few|TRBJ1-2|14|NA|TRBV12-3/TRBV12-4
CASTRDSVNYGYTF
TGTGCCAGCACAAGGGACTCCGTTAACTATGGCTACACCTTC
>NA|TRBJ2-7|13|NA|TRBV2
CASSPNGRDEQYF
TGTGCCAGCAGTCCGAACGGGCGGGACGAGCAGTACTTC
>few|TRBJ2-7|14|TRBD1|TRBV5-1
CASSFGQGEYEQYF
TGCGCCAGCAGCTTCGGACAGGGGGAATACGAGCAGTACTTC
>NA|TRBJ2-1|15|NA|TRBV12-3/TRBV12-4
CASSSLTRTYNEQFF
TGTGCCAGCAGTTCTTTGACTAGAACCTACAATGAGCAGTTCTTC